This is a list of T cell receptor beta chains from one sample in a study of graft-versus-host responses after intestinal transplantation. Antigens for these TCRs are unknown. Assay: immunoSEQ multiplex PCR; the TCRdb copy retains only in-frame clones and omits some. The sample carries 50,000 to 80,000 clones, 90% to 95% recorded once. This specimen consisted of unstimulated CD8+ T cells sorted from spleen or lymph node cells, obtained before transplant. These TCRs come from a human donor who was the organ donor for an intestinal transplant. The CDR3 runs from the conserved cysteine through the conserved F or W. The order of the fields is V gene, D gene, J gene, clone size, CDR3 protein, CDR3 DNA. The D gene is left open where the match is weak. Rows may omit the clone size; those that give it use once, few, many or a size class.

v_gene: TRBV27
d_gene: TRBD2
j_gene: TRBJ2-7
abundance: once
CDR3aa: CASSLFLAENYEQYF
CDR3nt: TGTGCCAGCAGTTTATTCCTAGCGGAAAATTACGAGCAGTACTTC

v_gene: TRBV4-3
d_gene: TRBD1
j_gene: TRBJ1-6
abundance: .
CDR3aa: CASSTDRGTNSPLHF
CDR3nt: TGCGCCAGCAGCACCGACAGGGGGACAAATTCACCCCTCCACTTT

v_gene: TRBV25-1
d_gene: TRBD2
j_gene: TRBJ2-5
abundance: .
CDR3aa: CASSLLAGAETQYF
CDR3nt: TGTGCCAGCAGTCTGCTAGCGGGAGCGGAGACCCAGTACTTC

v_gene: TRBV4-2
d_gene: TRBD1
j_gene: TRBJ1-1
abundance: .
CDR3aa: CASSQGVRDSMNTEAFF
CDR3nt: TGTGCCAGCAGCCAAGGGGTCCGGGACAGCATGAACACTGAAGCTTTCTTT

v_gene: TRBV10-2
d_gene: .
j_gene: TRBJ2-7
abundance: .
CDR3aa: CASSEATEQYF
CDR3nt: TGCGCCAGCAGTGAGGCTACTGAGCAGTACTTC

v_gene: TRBV27
d_gene: .
j_gene: TRBJ1-1
abundance: .
CDR3aa: CASSLSTPGQNTEAFF
CDR3nt: TGTGCCAGCAGTTTATCGACCCCGGGACAGAACACTGAAGCTTTCTTT

v_gene: TRBV30
d_gene: .
j_gene: TRBJ2-3
abundance: .
CDR3aa: CAWSALISTDTQYF
CDR3nt: TGTGCCTGGAGTGCACTTATCAGCACAGATACGCAGTATTTT

v_gene: TRBV4-1
d_gene: .
j_gene: TRBJ1-2
abundance: .
CDR3aa: CASSQRPRLGDGYTF
CDR3nt: TGCGCCAGCAGCCAAAGGCCCAGGCTCGGCGATGGCTACACCTTC

v_gene: TRBV5-6
d_gene: .
j_gene: TRBJ2-7
abundance: .
CDR3aa: CASSLGGVNRYEQYF
CDR3nt: TGTGCCAGCAGCTTGGGGGGAGTGAACCGCTACGAGCAGTACTTC

v_gene: TRBV28
d_gene: .
j_gene: TRBJ1-5
abundance: .
CDR3aa: CASSLHWLSSNQPQHF
CDR3nt: TGTGCCAGCAGTTTACATTGGCTGTCTAGCAATCAGCCCCAGCATTTT

v_gene: TRBV9
d_gene: .
j_gene: TRBJ1-1
abundance: .
CDR3aa: CASSSGGSLTEAFF
CDR3nt: TGTGCCAGCAGCTCCGGGGGGAGCCTCACTGAAGCTTTCTTT

v_gene: TRBV13
d_gene: TRBD2
j_gene: TRBJ2-5
abundance: .
CDR3aa: CASSSPRGTSGQETQYF
CDR3nt: TGTGCCAGCAGCTCACCGAGAGGGACTAGCGGGCAAGAGACCCAGTACTTC

v_gene: TRBV10-3
d_gene: TRBD1
j_gene: TRBJ2-7
abundance: .
CDR3aa: CAIRDRGLPDEQYF
CDR3nt: TGTGCCATCAGGGACAGGGGGTTGCCTGACGAGCAGTACTTC

v_gene: TRBV28
d_gene: TRBD1
j_gene: TRBJ2-1
abundance: .
CDR3aa: CASSFLNSGTGFHNEQFF
CDR3nt: TGTGCCAGCAGTTTTCTGAACTCCGGGACAGGTTTTCACAATGAGCAGTTCTTC

v_gene: TRBV7-8
d_gene: .
j_gene: TRBJ1-3
abundance: .
CDR3aa: CASSPQARPGNTIYF
CDR3nt: TGTGCCAGCAGCCCCCAGGCCCGGCCTGGAAACACCATATATTTT

v_gene: TRBV13
d_gene: .
j_gene: TRBJ2-5
abundance: .
CDR3aa: CASRQFGLAPYQETQYF
CDR3nt: TGTGCCAGCAGACAGTTCGGGCTAGCGCCGTACCAAGAGACCCAGTACTTC

v_gene: TRBV30
d_gene: TRBD2
j_gene: TRBJ2-1
abundance: .
CDR3aa: CAWSTGLAEYNEQFF
CDR3nt: TGTGCCTGGAGTACCGGACTAGCGGAGTACAATGAGCAGTTCTTC

v_gene: TRBV7-9
d_gene: TRBD1
j_gene: TRBJ2-2
abundance: once
CDR3aa: CASSFWQGAGELFF
CDR3nt: TGTGCCAGCAGCTTTTGGCAGGGGGCCGGGGAGCTGTTTTTT

v_gene: TRBV27
d_gene: .
j_gene: TRBJ2-3
abundance: .
CDR3aa: CASSLIGGDTQYF
CDR3nt: TGTGCCAGCAGTCTCATAGGGGGAGATACGCAGTATTTT

v_gene: TRBV30
d_gene: TRBD1
j_gene: TRBJ2-2
abundance: .
CDR3aa: CASPLGTGDTGELFF
CDR3nt: TGTGCCTCCCCACTGGGGACAGGGGACACCGGGGAGCTGTTTTTT

v_gene: TRBV28
d_gene: .
j_gene: TRBJ2-1
abundance: .
CDR3aa: CARPFPGRTKGSYNEQFF
CDR3nt: TGTGCCAGACCCTTCCCGGGCAGGACAAAGGGCTCCTACAATGAGCAGTTCTTC

v_gene: TRBV30
d_gene: .
j_gene: TRBJ1-1
abundance: .
CDR3aa: CACSGRGTEAFF
CDR3nt: TGTGCCTGTAGTGGTAGGGGAACTGAAGCTTTCTTT

v_gene: TRBV9
d_gene: .
j_gene: TRBJ2-7
abundance: .
CDR3aa: CASSGTGSSDEQYF
CDR3nt: TGTGCCAGCAGCGGAACAGGGTCGAGCGACGAGCAGTACTTC

v_gene: TRBV5-4
d_gene: TRBD2
j_gene: TRBJ2-1
abundance: few
CDR3aa: CASSFLAGPNNEQFF
CDR3nt: TGTGCCAGCAGTTTTCTAGCGGGACCAAACAATGAGCAGTTCTTC

v_gene: TRBV7-9
d_gene: TRBD2
j_gene: TRBJ2-5
abundance: .
CDR3aa: CASSWGLVETQYF
CDR3nt: TGTGCCAGCAGCTGGGGACTAGTAGAGACCCAGTACTTC

v_gene: TRBV18
d_gene: TRBD1
j_gene: TRBJ1-1
abundance: once
CDR3aa: CASSSGTGEMNTEAFF
CDR3nt: TGTGCCAGCTCGTCTGGGACAGGGGAAATGAACACTGAAGCTTTCTTT

v_gene: TRBV6-1
d_gene: TRBD2
j_gene: TRBJ2-1
abundance: .
CDR3aa: CASSETGTNNNEQFF
CDR3nt: TGTGCCAGCAGTGAAACCGGGACTAACAACAATGAGCAGTTCTTC

v_gene: TRBV5-6
d_gene: TRBD2
j_gene: TRBJ2-1
abundance: .
CDR3aa: CASSLTAGLAGNEQFF
CDR3nt: TGTGCCAGCAGTTTAACTGCGGGACTAGCGGGCAATGAGCAGTTCTTC

v_gene: TRBV27
d_gene: TRBD2
j_gene: TRBJ2-1
abundance: .
CDR3aa: CASRAGASYNEQFF
CDR3nt: TGTGCCAGCCGGGCGGGAGCCTCCTACAATGAGCAGTTCTTC

v_gene: TRBV27
d_gene: TRBD1
j_gene: TRBJ2-7
abundance: .
CDR3aa: CASSPRDRTYEQYF
CDR3nt: TGTGCCAGCAGTCCCCGGGACAGAACTTACGAGCAGTACTTC

v_gene: TRBV2
d_gene: .
j_gene: TRBJ1-2
abundance: .
CDR3aa: CASSEGHHYGYTF
CDR3nt: TGTGCCAGCAGCGAGGGACACCACTATGGCTACACCTTC

v_gene: TRBV27
d_gene: TRBD1
j_gene: TRBJ1-4
abundance: .
CDR3aa: CASSNRGGNEKLFF
CDR3nt: TGTGCCAGCAGTAACAGGGGGGGTAATGAAAAACTGTTTTTT

v_gene: TRBV29-1
d_gene: .
j_gene: TRBJ2-1
abundance: .
CDR3aa: CSVEVRLGLNEQFF
CDR3nt: TGCAGCGTTGAAGTGAGACTCGGTCTCAATGAGCAGTTCTTC

v_gene: TRBV7-9
d_gene: TRBD2
j_gene: TRBJ2-7
abundance: once
CDR3aa: CASSLGSGSFDEQYF
CDR3nt: TGTGCCAGCAGTTTGGGGAGCGGGAGTTTCGACGAGCAGTACTTC

v_gene: TRBV6-5
d_gene: TRBD1
j_gene: TRBJ1-1
abundance: .
CDR3aa: CASSRQGAKTEAFF
CDR3nt: TGTGCCAGCAGCCGACAGGGGGCTAAAACTGAAGCTTTCTTT

v_gene: TRBV4-1
d_gene: TRBD1
j_gene: TRBJ1-2
abundance: .
CDR3aa: CASSPGQGAYGYTF
CDR3nt: TGCGCCAGCAGCCCCGGACAGGGGGCTTATGGCTACACCTTC

v_gene: TRBV28
d_gene: .
j_gene: TRBJ2-1
abundance: few
CDR3aa: CASSLTTYYNEQFF
CDR3nt: TGTGCCAGCAGTTTAACTACCTACTACAATGAGCAGTTCTTC

v_gene: TRBV7-3
d_gene: TRBD2
j_gene: TRBJ2-1
abundance: .
CDR3aa: CASSSGLAAYNEQFF
CDR3nt: TGTGCCAGCAGCTCGGGACTAGCGGCCTACAATGAGCAGTTCTTC

v_gene: TRBV29-1
d_gene: .
j_gene: TRBJ1-1
abundance: .
CDR3aa: CSVARIVGAVGTEAFF
CDR3nt: TGCAGCGTTGCCCGAATTGTGGGGGCAGTGGGAACTGAAGCTTTCTTT

v_gene: TRBV6-5
d_gene: .
j_gene: TRBJ1-5
abundance: .
CDR3aa: CASSWGQGNDQPQHF
CDR3nt: TGTGCCAGCAGCTGGGGGCAGGGGAACGATCAGCCCCAGCATTTT

v_gene: TRBV9
d_gene: .
j_gene: TRBJ1-5
abundance: .
CDR3aa: CASSVVKGQPQHF
CDR3nt: TGTGCCAGCAGCGTAGTGAAGGGGCAGCCCCAGCATTTT

v_gene: TRBV29-1
d_gene: TRBD2
j_gene: TRBJ2-2
abundance: .
CDR3aa: CSVRVAGETGGELFF
CDR3nt: TGCAGCGTCAGAGTAGCGGGAGAGACGGGCGGGGAGCTGTTTTTT

v_gene: TRBV6-5
d_gene: .
j_gene: TRBJ2-1
abundance: once
CDR3aa: CASSYLVGSYNEQFF
CDR3nt: TGTGCCAGCAGTTACTTAGTCGGTAGCTACAATGAGCAGTTCTTC